A single sample gave rise to the 14 T cell receptor beta chains below, sequenced in a study of shared clonotypes between healthy human individuals. Only in-frame clones appear in the TCRdb table, and some are missing; sequencing was by immunoSEQ multiplex PCR. Of more than 550,000 clones detected, about two thirds appear once; the ten largest clones hold more than 1.5%. The material sequenced was memory CD4+ T cells sorted from blood. Subset: CD45RA-negative fraction. The source is a woman in her thirties in good health.

The chain uses TRBV6-5 and TRBJ2-2; 7 positions agree with TRBD1. Per the germline V gene, CDR1 is MNHEY and CDR2 is SVGAGI. The CDR3 loop spans 16 amino acids. J was trimmed by 1 base and V by 2 bases; bases with no gene match: 4. The CDR3 coding sequence is TGTGCCAGCAGTTACCAGACAGGGCAGAACACCGGGGAGCTGTTTTTT. Translating it yields CASSYQTGQNTGELFF.

The rearrangement links TRBV11-2 to TRBJ2-7; a weak D match, TRBD1 (6 bases). Germline V lookup: CDR1 SGHAT, CDR2 FQNNGV. V was clipped by 0 bases and J by 3 bases, with 18 bases between them. The CDR3 is 17 amino acids. CDR3 bases: TGTGCCAGCAGCTTAGATCCCCCGGGACAACTTGACTACGAGCAGTACTTC. This encodes CASSLDPPGQLDYEQYF.

This chain connects TRBV30 to TRBJ1-1; D might be TRBD1 (6 bases). CDR1 and CDR2 (germline): GTSNPN, SVGIG (reference sequence). This CDR3 spans 14 amino acids. Trimming left V 5 bases short and J 10 bases short, with 23 bases between. CDR3 sequence reads: CAWEIPGHRRSAFF. The CDR3 nucleotides are TGTGCCTGGGAAATACCGGGACACCGGCGGTCAGCTTTCTTT. Drawing the rest from reference TRBV30 and TRBJ1-1, the complete variable domain is SQTIHQWPATLVQPVGSPLSLECTVEGTSNPNLYWYRQAAGRGLQLLFYSVGIGQISSEVPQNLSASRPQDRQFILSSKKLLLSDSGFYLCAWEIPGHRRSAFFGQGTRLTVV.

The chain has TRBV2 and TRBJ2-1; 8 nucleotides align to TRBD2. The CDR3 consists of 13 residues. In germline, CDR1 is SNHLY, CDR2 FYNNEI. The J segment lost 8 bases and the V segment lost 6 bases, leaving 6 bases of the junction unmatched. CDR3 region: CASRASGSDEQFF. Here the CDR3 DNA reads TGTGCCAGCAGGGCGAGCGGGAGCGATGAGCAGTTCTTC.

This chain joins TRBV28 and TRBJ1-2; tentative D call: TRBD1 (6 bases). CDR1 is MDHEN, CDR2 SYDVKM, per germline. The CDR3 sequence is 15 residues long. The V end was cut by 3 bases, the J end by 1 base, with 12 bases between. The CDR3 here is CASSFPQGINYGYTF. In DNA form, the CDR3 reads TGTGCCAGCAGTTTCCCCCAGGGGATTAACTATGGCTACACCTTC.

The CDR3 DNA reads TGTGCCAGCAGCTTGGTAGGCGGGGAGCTGTTTTTT. Translating it yields CASSLVGGELFF. The chain joins TRBV5-4 to TRBJ2-2; D is ambiguous. The CDR3 runs to 12 residues. The ends were cut back, 0 bases at V and 7 bases at J, with 4 bases in the middle. From germline, CDR1 is SGHNT and CDR2 YYREEE (reference sequence).

J is TRBJ2-1 and V is TRBV5-1; 8 bases are shared with TRBD2. After removal of 2 bases from V and 7 bases from J, the junction contained 8 bases not matched to a gene. The CDR3 has 15 amino acids. Germline V gives CDR1 SGHRS, CDR2 YFSETQ. The CDR3 DNA reads TGCGCCAGCAGCTTCGGTAGCGGGACCGAGAATGAGCAGTTCTTC. Its protein product is CASSFGSGTENEQFF.

Points on this clone: The same CDR3 arises from other DNA sequences in this sample as well. CDR3: CASSQGQGSGANVLTF. CDR3 bases: TGCGCCAGCAGCCAAGGACAGGGGTCAGGGGCCAACGTCCTGACTTTC. The chain has TRBV4-1 and TRBJ2-6; 8 positions match TRBD1. After removal of 1 base from V and 4 bases from J, the junction contained 3 bases not matched to a gene. The CDR3 extends over 16 amino acids. Germline-derived CDR1 and CDR2 are MGHRA and YSYEKL.

This rearrangement joins TRBV5-1 to TRBJ2-1; D is perhaps TRBD2 (5 bases). The CDR3 has 14 amino acids. V was cut by 4 bases and J by 5 bases, with 13 bases left in between. Looked up from germline, CDR1 is SGHRS and CDR2 is YFSETQ. CDR3 sequence: CASSLEADHNEQFF. CDR3 DNA sequence: TGCGCCAGCAGCCTGGAAGCGGATCACAATGAGCAGTTCTTC.

This sequence joins TRBV28 and TRBJ1-2, with 8 bases identical to TRBD1. The germline V gene has CDR1 MDHEN and CDR2 SYDVKM. V lost 6 bases, J lost 7 bases, and 16 bases stayed unmatched. CDR3 size: 16 residues. The CDR3 region is CASSSAGQGAFGGYTF. DNA of the CDR3: TGTGCCAGCAGCAGTGCCGGACAGGGAGCTTTTGGTGGCTACACCTTC.

The gene calls are TRBV4-1 and TRBJ1-4; D may be TRBD1 (6 bases). The V gene lost 3 bases and the J gene lost 5 bases, with 13 bases spanning the gap. This CDR3 region has 15 residues. Germline V gives CDR1 MGHRA, CDR2 YSYEKL. The CDR3 DNA sequence: TGCGCCAGCAGCCAGAACAGGGCGGGGAATGAAAAACTGTTTTTT. As protein: CASSQNRAGNEKLFF.

The CDR3 region is CASSLDPQGAIGDTIYF. The CDR3 nucleotides are TGTGCCAGCAGCTTGGATCCCCAGGGGGCAATTGGGGACACCATATATTTT. The chain couples TRBV5-4 to TRBJ1-3, with 8 bases lining up with TRBD1. The CDR3 is made up of 17 amino acids. Germline-derived CDR1 and CDR2 are SGHNT and YYREEE (reference sequence). V lost 0 bases and J lost 8; bases outside the gene matches: 13.

The chain recombines TRBV27 with TRBJ2-1, with 7 bases aligning to TRBD2. The CDR3 has 16 residues. After removal of 6 bases from V and 3 bases from J, the junction contained 11 bases not matched to a gene. The germline V gene has CDR1 MNHEY and CDR2 SMNVEV (reference sequence). CDR3 amino acids: CASRVTLAALYNEQFF. In nucleotides, the CDR3 is TGTGCCAGCAGAGTGACCCTAGCGGCCCTCTACAATGAGCAGTTCTTC.

The chain joins TRBV6-5 to TRBJ1-1; a possible D gene is TRBD1 (6 bases). This CDR3 contains 16 residues. CDR1 and CDR2 from the germline V gene are MNHEY and SVGAGI. Trimming cost V 0 bases and J 4 bases, with 15 bases left between them. DNA for the CDR3: TGTGCCAGCAGTTACTCGACGGCAGGGGTGGGCACTGAAGCTTTCTTT. As protein: CASSYSTAGVGTEAFF.